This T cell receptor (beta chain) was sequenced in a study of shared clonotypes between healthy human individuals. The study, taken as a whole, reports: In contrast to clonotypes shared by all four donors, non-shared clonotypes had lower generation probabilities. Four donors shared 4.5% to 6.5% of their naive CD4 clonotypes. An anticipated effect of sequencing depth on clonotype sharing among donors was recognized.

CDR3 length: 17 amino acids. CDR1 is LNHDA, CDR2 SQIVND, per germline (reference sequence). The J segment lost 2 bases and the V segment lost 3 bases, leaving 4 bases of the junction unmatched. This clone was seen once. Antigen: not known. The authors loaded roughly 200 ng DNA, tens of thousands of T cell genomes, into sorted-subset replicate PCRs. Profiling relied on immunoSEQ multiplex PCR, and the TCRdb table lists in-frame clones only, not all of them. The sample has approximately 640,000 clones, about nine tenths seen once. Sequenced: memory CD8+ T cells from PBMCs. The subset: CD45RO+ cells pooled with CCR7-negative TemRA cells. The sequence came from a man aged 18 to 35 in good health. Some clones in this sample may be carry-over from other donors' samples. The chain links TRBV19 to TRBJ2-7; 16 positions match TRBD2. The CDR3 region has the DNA TGTGCCAGTAGTATTCTGGGACTAGCGGGAGGGCCCTACGAGCAGTACTTC. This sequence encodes CASSILGLAGGPYEQYF.